This T cell receptor (beta chain) was found in a study of blood T cell repertoires in COVID-19. Per germline, CDR1 KGHSH and CDR2 LQKENI. V lost 3 bases and J 6 bases, leaving 12 bases between the germline ends. The CDR3 runs to 13 residues. Repertoires were generated with immunoSEQ multiplex PCR, while TCRdb's copy carries only in-frame clones and drops some. The data contain 45,000 to 65,000 clones, about nine tenths of them singletons. This sequence was found in a human donor in a cohort sampled during active COVID-19. The chain uses TRBV18 and TRBJ2-7, with a possible D match to TRBD1 (6 bases). The specimen sequenced was peripheral blood. CDR3 DNA sequence: TGTGCCAGCTCACCTAAACAGGGTACCGAGCAGTACTTC. Amino acids: CASSPKQGTEQYF.